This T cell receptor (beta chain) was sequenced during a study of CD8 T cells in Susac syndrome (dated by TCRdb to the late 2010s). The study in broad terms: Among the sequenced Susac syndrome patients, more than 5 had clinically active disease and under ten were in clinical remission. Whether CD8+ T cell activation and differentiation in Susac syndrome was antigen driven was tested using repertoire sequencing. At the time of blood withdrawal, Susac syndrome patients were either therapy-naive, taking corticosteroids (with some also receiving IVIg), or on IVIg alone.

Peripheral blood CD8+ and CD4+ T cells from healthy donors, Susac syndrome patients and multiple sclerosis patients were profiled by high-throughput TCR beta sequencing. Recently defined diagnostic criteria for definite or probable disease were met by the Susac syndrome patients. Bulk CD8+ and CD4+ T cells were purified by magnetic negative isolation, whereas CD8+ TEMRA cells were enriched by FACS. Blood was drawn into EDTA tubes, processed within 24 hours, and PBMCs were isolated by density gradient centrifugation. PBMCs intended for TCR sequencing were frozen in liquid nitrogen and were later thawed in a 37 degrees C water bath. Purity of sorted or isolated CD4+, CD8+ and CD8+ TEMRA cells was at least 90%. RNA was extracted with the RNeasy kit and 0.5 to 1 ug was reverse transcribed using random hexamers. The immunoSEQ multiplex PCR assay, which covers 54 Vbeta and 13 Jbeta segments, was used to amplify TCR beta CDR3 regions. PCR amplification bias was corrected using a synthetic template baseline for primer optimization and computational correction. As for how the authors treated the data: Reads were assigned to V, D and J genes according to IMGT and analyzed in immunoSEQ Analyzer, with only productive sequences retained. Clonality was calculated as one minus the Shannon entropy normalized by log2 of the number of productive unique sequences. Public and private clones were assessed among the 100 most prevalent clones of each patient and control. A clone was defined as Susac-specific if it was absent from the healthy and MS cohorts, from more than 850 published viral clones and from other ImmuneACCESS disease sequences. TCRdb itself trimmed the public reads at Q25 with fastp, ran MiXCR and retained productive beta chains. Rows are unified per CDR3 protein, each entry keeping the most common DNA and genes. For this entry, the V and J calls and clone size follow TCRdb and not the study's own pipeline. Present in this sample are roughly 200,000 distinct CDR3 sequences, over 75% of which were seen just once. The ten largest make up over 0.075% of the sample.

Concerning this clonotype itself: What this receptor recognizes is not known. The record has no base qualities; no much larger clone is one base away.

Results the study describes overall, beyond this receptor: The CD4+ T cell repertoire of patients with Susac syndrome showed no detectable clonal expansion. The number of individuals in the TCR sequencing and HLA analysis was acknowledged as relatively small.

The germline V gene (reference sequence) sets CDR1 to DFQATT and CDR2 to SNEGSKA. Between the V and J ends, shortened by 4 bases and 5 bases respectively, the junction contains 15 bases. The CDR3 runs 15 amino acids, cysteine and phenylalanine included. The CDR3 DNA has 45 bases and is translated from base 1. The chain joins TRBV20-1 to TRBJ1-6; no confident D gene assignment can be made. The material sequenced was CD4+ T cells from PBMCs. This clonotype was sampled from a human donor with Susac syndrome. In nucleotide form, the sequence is TGCAGTGCTACTCAGCTTGGAGGGAATAATTCACCCCTCCACTTT. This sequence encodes CSATQLGGNNSPLHF.